These 18 T cell receptor beta chains share one sample of origin, sequenced in a study of CXCR3-negative and CXCR3-positive naive CD8 T cells. General study points: Comparison of naive cells showed more hydrophobic TRB CDR3s in CXCR3-positive than in CXCR3-negative naive cells.

Which antigens these TCRs recognize remains unknown. UMI-labeled 5' RACE yielded the TRB cDNA libraries. Reprocessing the 5' RACE reads, TCRdb reports a single entry for every CDR3 protein and omits DNA. The listing records some 150,000 distinct CDR3 sequences. Sequenced: naive CXCR3+ CD8+ T cells from blood. Described subset: CD45RO-CCR7+CD27+CD95- naive CD8+ T cells expressing CXCR3 (TNR3+). These receptors were obtained from a human donor in good health. Some clones in this sample may be carry-over from other donors' samples.

The chain recombines TRBV5-6 with TRBJ2-6. The CDR3 sequence is 16 residues long. Germline CDR1 SGHDT, CDR2 YYEEEE. CDR3 protein: CASSFTTDSGANVLTF.

This chain joins TRBV12-3 or TRBV12-4 and TRBJ2-3; TCRdb outputs TRBD1, but without DNA this stays unchecked. The CDR3 covers 15 residues. CDR3 residues: CASSLRQGRTDTQYF.

J is TRBJ2-7 and V is TRBV7-8; the D call from TCRdb, TRBD1, cannot be confirmed without DNA. Germline V gives CDR1 SGHVS, CDR2 FQNEAQ. The CDR3 covers 13 residues. CDR3 loop: CASSLERGNEQYF. Full variable domain (outside the CDR3, taken from reference TRBV7-8 and TRBJ2-7): GAGVSQSPRYKVAKRGQDVALRCDPISGHVSLFWYQQALGQGPEFLTYFQNEAQLDKSGLPSDRFFAERPEGSVSTLKIQRTQQEDSAVYLCASSLERGNEQYFGPGTRLTVT.

The chain employs TRBV29-1 and TRBJ2-7; the D gene TCRdb calls, TRBD2, cannot be checked with no DNA. Germline V lookup: CDR1 SQVTM, CDR2 ANQGSEA. This CDR3 region has 13 residues. This CDR3 reads CSVELAGQPEQYF.

CDR3 residues: CASSAGAQPQHF. The rearrangement uses TRBV7-9 and TRBJ1-5. In germline, CDR1 is SEHNR, CDR2 FQNEAQ (reference sequence). CDR3 size: 12 residues.

The V and J genes are TRBV5-1 and TRBJ2-7; the TRBD1 assignment by TCRdb is unverifiable without DNA. Germline V CDR1 and CDR2: SGHRS, YFSETQ. The CDR3 contains 15 residues. The CDR3 sequence: CASSSRARGIYEQYF.

The chain carries TRBV28 and TRBJ1-2; with no DNA, the TCRdb D assignment of TRBD1 cannot be verified. This CDR3 spans 16 amino acids. Germline lookup yields CDR1 MDHEN and CDR2 SYDVKM. The CDR3 sequence: CASSSARGQRLYGYTF.

V usage is TRBV4-1 and J usage is TRBJ2-5; TCRdb calls TRBD2, which cannot be checked without DNA. Germline CDR1 is MGHRA and CDR2 is YSYEKL. This CDR3 spans 15 amino acids. Here the CDR3 reads CASSHVEGNQETQYF.

The chain combines TRBV11-2 with TRBJ2-3; TCRdb lists TRBD1, though no DNA is available to test this call. There are 15 residues in the CDR3. Germline loops: CDR1 SGHAT, CDR2 FQNNGV. The CDR3 here is CASSQGTGSTDTQYF.

V is TRBV28 and J is TRBJ2-3; as DNA is missing, the TRBD2 call by TCRdb cannot be tested. Germline CDR1 is MDHEN and CDR2 is SYDVKM. The CDR3 runs to 17 residues. The CDR3 loop is CASSLGLAGTSTDTQYF.

The V and J genes are TRBV10-3 and TRBJ2-5; TCRdb's D gene call, TRBD1, goes unchecked for lack of DNA. The CDR3 covers 16 residues. Germline V gene data show CDR1 as ENHRY and CDR2 as SYGVKD. CDR3 region: CAISDPDGQGMETQYF.

This chain links TRBV2 with TRBJ2-3; no DNA is available, so the TRBD1 call from TCRdb remains unchecked. CDR1 and CDR2 from the germline V gene are SNHLY and FYNNEI. There are 13 residues in the CDR3. Here the CDR3 reads CASRSGTIDTQYF. The whole variable domain, remainder taken from reference TRBV2 and TRBJ2-3, is EPEVTQTPSHQVTQMGQEVILRCVPISNHLYFYWYRQILGQKVEFLVSFYNNEISEKSEIFDDQFSVERPDGSNFTLKIRSTKLEDSAMYFCASRSGTIDTQYFGPGTRLTVL.

The V and J genes are TRBV29-1 and TRBJ2-2; TCRdb selects TRBD1, and the lack of DNA leaves this call unchecked. Germline CDR1 is SQVTM and CDR2 is ANQGSEA. There are 12 residues in the CDR3. The CDR3 protein is CSVPLGGGELFF.

The chain uses TRBV28 and TRBJ2-7; there is no DNA to check the TCRdb D call of TRBD2. This CDR3 is 13 amino acids long. The germline V gene encodes CDR1 MDHEN and CDR2 SYDVKM. The CDR3 sequence: CASSSGTSYEQYF.

The chain combines TRBV28 with TRBJ1-4; TCRdb's D call of TRBD1 is untestable without DNA. Germline V lookup: CDR1 MDHEN, CDR2 SYDVKM. The CDR3 sequence is 17 residues long. The CDR3 region is CASSQPSPSTTNEKLFF.

The chain carries TRBV15 and TRBJ2-3; TCRdb lists TRBD1, though no DNA is available to test this call. The CDR3 covers 15 residues. Looked up from germline, CDR1 is LNHNV and CDR2 is YYDKDF (reference sequence). CDR3 in amino acids: CATSRDKGVEDTQYF.

The rearrangement uses TRBV12-3 or TRBV12-4 and TRBJ1-5; TCRdb designates TRBD1, a call that cannot be tested without DNA. CDR3 length: 13 amino acids. The CDR3 protein is CASSFTGRQPQHF.

The chain couples TRBV5-5 to TRBJ2-1. Germline CDR1 reads SGHKS; CDR2 reads YYEKEE (reference sequence). The CDR3 runs 11 residues. The CDR3 loop reads CASFSYNEQFF.